This TCR beta chain originates from a study of CD8 T cells in Susac syndrome. RNA, at about 0.45 to 1 ug, was reverse transcribed with random hexamers. TCRdb reprocessed the immunoSEQ multiplex PCR reads via MiXCR and lists one record per CDR3 protein. The sample yields 85,000 to 130,000 distinct CDR3 sequences, approximately 93% seen once. From germline, CDR1 is SQVTM and CDR2 ANQGSEA. The V end was cut by 0 bases, the J end by 14 bases, with 9 bases between. The length of the CDR3 is 10 residues. The clonotype originates from a human donor with Susac syndrome. The chain uses TRBV29-1 and TRBJ2-3; no definite D call. Sample: CD8+ T cells from PBMCs. CDR3 bases: TGCAGCGTTGAAGAGGCCCATGGGTATTTT. Amino acids: CSVEEAHGYF.